What follows are 14 T cell receptor beta chains derived from one specimen sequenced in a study of cytomegalovirus exposure and HLA in healthy donors. The primer mix had 60 Vbeta and 13 Jbeta primers. The method was immunoSEQ multiplex PCR; TCRdb's version includes in-frame clones alone and lacks a portion of them. Of about 140,000 clones in the sample, 80% were seen once. Sequenced: PBMCs. These receptors came from a male donor in good health and CMV-seronegative.

A single count supports this clone. The V gene is TRBV10-3, the J gene TRBJ1-2; D might be TRBD1 (6 bases). V was clipped by 3 bases and J by 4 bases, with 12 bases between them. The CDR3 sequence is 14 residues long. CDR1 and CDR2 from the germline V gene are ENHRY and SYGVKD. The CDR3 region is CAISDSGTSYGYTF. In DNA form, the CDR3 reads TGTGCCATCAGTGACTCAGGGACATCCTATGGCTACACCTTC.

This chain joins TRBV2 and TRBJ2-3; the D is unclear. The CDR3 has 11 amino acids. The germline V gene encodes CDR1 SNHLY and CDR2 FYNNEI. The V end lost 11 bases, the J end lost 3 bases, and 9 bases lay between the germline ends. This CDR3 is CASSRTDTQYF. As DNA, the CDR3 is TGTGCCTCATCGCGGACAGATACGCAGTATTTT.

The chain joins TRBV2 to TRBJ1-2, with 7 bases matching TRBD1. The CDR3 is 13 residues long. The V gene end was trimmed by 6 bases and the J gene end by 8 bases; junction bases not matched to a gene: 9. Germline CDR1 and CDR2: SNHLY and FYNNEI. Here the CDR3 DNA reads TGTGCCAGCAGGGGAGTTCAGGGGGAAGGCTACACCTTC. It codes for CASRGVQGEGYTF.

J is TRBJ2-7 and V is TRBV11-2; 7 bases are shared with TRBD1. V trimming: 0 bases; J trimming: 6 bases; junction bases outside the gene matches: 8. The length of the CDR3 is 15 residues. Germline loops: CDR1 SGHAT, CDR2 FQNNGV. This CDR3 is CASSLEGQRSSEQYF. The CDR3 DNA reads TGTGCCAGCAGCTTAGAGGGACAGAGGTCCAGCGAGCAGTACTTC. The full variable domain, with the rest looked up from reference TRBV11-2 and TRBJ2-7, is EAGVAQSPRYKIIEKRQSVAFWCNPISGHATLYWYQQILGQGPKLLIQFQNNGVVDDSQLPKDRFSAERLKGVDSTLKIQPAKLEDSAVYLCASSLEGQRSSEQYFGPGTRLTVT.

This rearrangement joins TRBV27 to TRBJ1-1; D is uncertain. V lost 0 bases and J lost 11, with 13 bases in between. The CDR3 has 13 residues. Germline V CDR1 and CDR2: MNHEY, SMNVEV (reference sequence). The CDR3 here is CASSLSALGGAFF. The CDR3, as DNA: TGTGCCAGCAGTTTATCCGCCCTGGGAGGGGCTTTCTTT.

This rearrangement joins TRBV14 to TRBJ2-5; a weak D match, TRBD1 (6 bases). The germline V and J ends were trimmed by 3 bases and 2 bases, with 13 bases remaining between them. Germline CDR1 is SGHDN and CDR2 is FVKESK. This CDR3 spans 15 amino acids. The CDR3 nucleotides read TGTGCCAGCAGCCATAAAGGACAGCAACAAGAGACCCAGTACTTC. Translated, it gives CASSHKGQQQETQYF.

Only one count was recorded for this clone. The V gene is TRBV14, the J gene TRBJ2-3, with D possibly TRBD2 on 5 matching bases. CDR1 is SGHDN, CDR2 FVKESK, per germline. CDR3 size: 15 residues. Trimming cost V 5 bases and J 2 bases, with 14 bases left between them. The CDR3 reads CASSLTTLHTDTQYF. CDR3 coding DNA: TGTGCCAGCAGCTTGACTACTCTCCACACAGATACGCAGTATTTT.

CDR3 in DNA: TGCGCCAGCAGCTTGAGCGACGGTTTATCTGGAAACACCATATATTTT. The encoded protein is CASSLSDGLSGNTIYF. The rearrangement links TRBV5-1 to TRBJ1-3; D gene uncertain. Germline loops: CDR1 SGHRS, CDR2 YFSETQ. The CDR3 covers 16 residues. Trimming cost V 1 base and J 1 base, with 12 bases left between them.

This chain connects TRBV5-4 to TRBJ1-1; D might be TRBD1 (5 bases). Trimming removed 5 bases from V and 0 bases from J, with 8 bases in between. Per germline, CDR1 SGHNT and CDR2 YYREEE (reference sequence). The CDR3 has 13 amino acids. CDR3 protein: CASRQQVNTEAFF. CDR3 coding DNA: TGTGCCAGCAGGCAACAGGTGAACACTGAAGCTTTCTTT. The whole variable domain, remainder taken from reference TRBV5-4 and TRBJ1-1, is ETGVTQSPTHLIKTRGQQVTLRCSSQSGHNTVSWYQQALGQGPQFIFQYYREEENGRGNFPPRFSGLQFPNYSSELNVNALELDDSALYLCASRQQVNTEAFFGQGTRLTVV.

This clone was picked up a small number of times. The chain has TRBV7-9 and TRBJ2-7, with 7 bases fitting TRBD1. V lost 3 bases to trimming and J lost 5 bases; unmatched junction nucleotides: 1. The CDR3 is made up of 12 amino acids. The germline gives CDR1 SEHNR, CDR2 FQNEAQ (reference sequence). DNA for the CDR3: TGTGCCAGCAGCTTGGGGACAGACGAGCAGTACTTC. Protein sequence: CASSLGTDEQYF.

The J gene is TRBJ1-5, the V gene TRBV2; 7 nucleotides match TRBD1. Germline V gene lookup returns CDR1 SNHLY and CDR2 FYNNEI. CDR3 length: 15 residues. V gave up 4 bases and J gave up 6 bases; unmatched junction bases: 9. CDR3 nucleotide sequence: TGTGCCAGCAGTGTACAGGGGTTCGAAGTTCAGCCCCAGCATTTT. Its translation: CASSVQGFEVQPQHF.

The rearrangement joins TRBV20-1 to TRBJ1-1; weak D call: TRBD1 (5 bases). The length of the CDR3 is 11 residues. V lost 6 bases to trimming and J lost 4 bases, with 9 bases between them. The germline V gene has CDR1 DFQATT and CDR2 SNEGSKA (reference sequence). In DNA form, the CDR3 reads TGCAGTGCGATAGGGGTCACTGAAGCTTTCTTT. Protein product: CSAIGVTEAFF.

This rearrangement joins TRBV28 to TRBJ1-2; the D gene is possibly TRBD1 (6 bases). Trimming cost V 6 bases and J 8 bases, with 16 bases left between them. Germline lookup yields CDR1 MDHEN and CDR2 SYDVKM. This CDR3 comprises 13 residues. In DNA form, the CDR3 reads TGTGCCAGCAGCTCCGAGCCAGGGGACGGCTACACCTTC. Residues: CASSSEPGDGYTF.

The rearrangement uses TRBV30 and TRBJ2-1; a weak D match, TRBD1 (5 bases). V was pared by 2 bases and J by 0 bases, with 14 bases between. Germline CDR1 and CDR2: GTSNPN and SVGIG (reference sequence). CDR3 length: 16 amino acids. The CDR3 region is CAWSLTREVSYNEQFF. CDR3 DNA sequence: TGTGCCTGGAGTTTGACCAGGGAAGTCTCCTACAATGAGCAGTTCTTC.